This T cell receptor beta chain was identified during a study of blood T cell repertoires in COVID-19. Study details: Some COVID-19 samples were acute and others convalescent; all came from the United States, Italy and Spain. T cells, B-cell-depleted T cells, or PBMCs supplied cDNA or gDNA.

Some clones are missing from TCRdb's copy, which holds only in-frame ones; the method was immunoSEQ multiplex PCR. The sample carries about 190,000 clones, around 82% recorded once. Deletions cut 2 bases from V and 6 bases from J, with 8 bases between. CDR3 size: 13 residues. The germline V gene has CDR1 SGHAT and CDR2 FQNNGV. This sequence joins TRBV11-2 and TRBJ1-5; D gene unclear. The sequence was collected from a woman in her sixties or seventies with acute COVID-19. The sequencing sample was made of PBMCs or T cells enriched from blood (not recorded which). The DNA of the CDR3 is TGTGCCAGCAGCTTAAAGGGAGGTCAGCCCCAGCATTTT. The encoded protein is CASSLKGGQPQHF.